Presented here are 23 T cell receptor beta chains from one specimen sequenced in a study of blood T cell repertoires in COVID-19 (TCRdb year 2020). The protocol used for the library was the immunoSEQ multiplex PCR assay. As stored in TCRdb, this immuneACCESS dataset retains in-frame rearrangements with V and J assigned. A fraction of the clones does not appear; measured against another copy, unresolved V genes explain less than half of the discrepancy, and the remainder lacks a known reason. A total of approximately 10,000 clones appear in this sample, 60% to 85% of them only once. Clones ranked in the top ten supply approximately 6% of the sample. The source material was peripheral blood. The receptor source for this set is a man aged 55 to 69 with COVID-19, enrolled during active disease.

The V gene is TRBV19, the J gene TRBJ1-5; the D is unclear. Between the trimmed V and J ends, which lost 0 bases and 10 bases, there was a span of 10 bases. The CDR3 extends over 13 amino acids. Germline CDR1 LNHDA, CDR2 SQIVND (reference sequence). The DNA for the CDR3 is TGTGCCAGTAGTATAGAGGAGAGAGGACCCCAGCATTTT. Translation gives CASSIEERGPQHF.

V usage is TRBV7-9 and J usage is TRBJ2-1; D might be TRBD2 (7 bases). V was shortened by 1 base and J by 4 bases, with 23 bases between the two germline ends. This CDR3 has 19 residues. Per the germline V gene, CDR1 is SEHNR and CDR2 is FQNEAQ (reference sequence). This CDR3 reads CASSLDRGRGLTLYNEQFF. Here the CDR3 DNA reads TGTGCCAGCAGCTTAGATAGGGGCAGGGGACTAACCCTTTACAATGAGCAGTTCTTC.

The V and J genes are TRBV28 and TRBJ2-5, with D perhaps matching TRBD2 (6 bases). V gave up 7 bases and J gave up 5 bases, with 23 bases separating them. Per germline, CDR1 MDHEN and CDR2 SYDVKM. The CDR3 is made up of 16 amino acids. The CDR3 DNA is TGTGCCAGCATCGGGCTCTCTTGGCGGGGAGGTGAGACCCAGTACTTC. As protein: CASIGLSWRGGETQYF.

The chain joins TRBV5-4 to TRBJ2-1, with a weak D call TRBD2 (5 bases). The CDR3 runs to 11 residues. Germline-derived CDR1 and CDR2 are SGHNT and YYREEE (reference sequence). The V end was cut by 5 bases, the J end by 7 bases, with 7 bases between. CDR3 sequence: CASSRGNEQFF. CDR3 DNA: TGTGCCAGCAGTCGAGGGAATGAGCAGTTCTTC.

This sequence joins TRBV7-6 and TRBJ2-1; a weak D match, TRBD1 (6 bases). Trimming stripped 5 bases from V and 4 bases from J, with 21 bases between. Germline V gives CDR1 SGHVS, CDR2 FNYEAQ. The CDR3 extends over 17 amino acids. CDR3 amino acids: CASSGLTGSRRYNEQFF. The CDR3 DNA follows: TGTGCCAGCAGCGGACTTACAGGGAGCCGTCGGTACAATGAGCAGTTCTTC. The full variable domain, with the rest looked up from reference TRBV7-6 and TRBJ2-1, is GAGVSQSPRYKVTKRGQDVALRCDPISGHVSLYWYRQALGQGPEFLTYFNYEAQQDKSGLPNDRFSAERPEGSISTLTIQRTEQRDSAMYRCASSGLTGSRRYNEQFFGPGTRLTVL.

The chain links TRBV4-1 to TRBJ1-2; 7 nucleotides match TRBD1. Germline CDR1 and CDR2: MGHRA and YSYEKL. The ends lost 3 bases at V and 3 bases at J; junction bases unmatched: 4. The CDR3 totals 14 residues. The CDR3 sequence: CASSHRQGYYGYTF. The CDR3 DNA reads as TGCGCCAGCAGCCATAGACAGGGATACTATGGCTACACCTTC.

The CDR3 DNA follows: TGTGCCAGCACCCCGGGACAGGGAAGGGCCCGGCAGCCCCAGCATTTT. Amino acids: CASTPGQGRARQPQHF. The chain joins TRBV6-6 to TRBJ1-5; 9 nucleotides align to TRBD1. This CDR3 has 16 residues. CDR1 is MNHNY, CDR2 SVGAGI, per germline (reference sequence). V lost 7 bases, J lost 7 bases, and 14 bases stayed unmatched.

V and J are TRBV6-1 and TRBJ1-2; the D gene is possibly TRBD1 (5 bases). CDR3 size: 11 residues. The germline CDR1 and CDR2 sequences are MNHNS and SASEGT. Trimming pared 3 bases from V and 7 bases from J, leaving 6 bases between. Here the CDR3 DNA reads TGTGCCAGCAGTGAGGGGGGTGGCTACACCTTC. Its translation is CASSEGGGYTF.

V gene TRBV28 combines with J gene TRBJ2-7; TRBD1 agrees at 9 bases. Trimming took 2 bases from V and 4 from J; bases not matched to a gene: 6. Germline CDR1 and CDR2: MDHEN and SYDVKM. This CDR3 is built from 15 residues. CDR3 DNA: TGTGCCAGCAGTTTAACGGGACAGGGTAGGTACGAGCAGTACTTC. Amino acid sequence: CASSLTGQGRYEQYF.

This rearrangement joins TRBV4-2 to TRBJ2-1; 14 bases fit TRBD2. V dropped 1 base and J dropped 7; count of bases not matched to a gene: 3. This CDR3 region has 16 residues. From germline, CDR1 is LGHNA and CDR2 YNFKEQ. CDR3 nucleotides: TGTGCCAGCAGCCAAGCGGGACTAGCGGGAGTGAATGAGCAGTTCTTC. Protein product: CASSQAGLAGVNEQFF.

V usage is TRBV6-6 and J usage is TRBJ2-7, with 7 bases that match TRBD1. With 2 bases clipped from V and 6 bases from J, the junction kept 10 bases outside the gene matches. This CDR3 contains 15 residues. Germline CDR1 and CDR2: MNHNY and SVGAGI (reference sequence). DNA for the CDR3: TGTGCCAGCAGTTACCCCCCGGAGACAGGGAGCGAGCAGTACGTC. Translating gives CASSYPPETGSEQYV.

The chain carries TRBV4-1 and TRBJ2-7; D might be TRBD1 (6 bases). The CDR3 runs to 15 residues. Germline V gene lookup returns CDR1 MGHRA and CDR2 YSYEKL. The V and J ends lost 1 base and 0 bases respectively, with 10 bases between them. The CDR3 loop is CASSQVATGSYEQYF. Written as DNA, the CDR3 is TGCGCCAGCAGCCAAGTCGCGACAGGCTCCTACGAGCAGTACTTC.

This chain joins TRBV7-8 and TRBJ2-1; TRBD1 might be the D (5 bases). The V gene's germline CDR1 is SGHVS and CDR2 FQNEAQ. V was shortened by 1 base and J by 4 bases, with 8 bases between the two germline ends. The CDR3 length is 14 residues. The CDR3 DNA reads TGTGCCAGCAGCTTAGGGGGCTTATACAATGAGCAGTTCTTC. Translating gives CASSLGGLYNEQFF.

The sample holds a few counts of this clone. This chain links TRBV11-2 with TRBJ2-1; TRBD2 matches at 9 bases. The germline V gene encodes CDR1 SGHAT and CDR2 FQNNGV. The J segment lost 4 bases and the V segment lost 4 bases, leaving 17 bases of the junction unmatched. This CDR3 has 19 residues. In DNA form, the CDR3 reads TGTGCCAGCAGCTCCTCACCCCTGACCCGACTAGCGGATTACAATGAGCAGTTCTTC. As protein: CASSSSPLTRLADYNEQFF.

This chain joins TRBV27 and TRBJ2-7; the match to TRBD2 covers 9 bases. CDR1 and CDR2 from the germline V gene are MNHEY and SMNVEV (reference sequence). The CDR3 loop spans 15 amino acids. V was clipped by 4 bases and J by 6 bases; unmatched bases: 10. CDR3 DNA sequence: TGTGCCAGCAGTTCCCCCTCGGCGGGGGGGCGCGAGCAGTACTTC. Its translation is CASSSPSAGGREQYF.

This chain links TRBV19 with TRBJ2-5; tentative D call: TRBD2 (6 bases). Trimming shortened V by 2 bases and J by 5 bases, and 15 bases separated the two germline ends. The CDR3 is 15 residues long. Germline lookup yields CDR1 LNHDA and CDR2 SQIVND (reference sequence). CDR3 sequence: CASSIRRRGLETQYF. CDR3 coding DNA: TGTGCCAGTAGTATAAGGAGAAGGGGACTGGAGACCCAGTACTTC.

The chain is built from TRBV28 and TRBJ1-5; D possibly corresponds to TRBD1 (5 bases). Germline V gene lookup returns CDR1 MDHEN and CDR2 SYDVKM. This CDR3 region has 16 residues. V shed 2 bases and J shed 4 bases, with 15 bases lying between them. The CDR3 nucleotides read TGTGCCAGCAGTTTAACCGGGACTCAGGCGAATCAGCCCCAGCATTTT. Its translation is CASSLTGTQANQPQHF.

The rearrangement uses TRBV5-8 and TRBJ1-6, with D tentatively TRBD1 (6 bases). The V gene lost 0 bases and the J gene lost 9 bases, with 16 bases spanning the gap. CDR1 is SGHTS, CDR2 YDEGEE, per germline. The CDR3 loop spans 16 amino acids. The CDR3 region is CASSLVGGTFSSPLHF. CDR3 coding DNA: TGTGCCAGCAGCTTGGTAGGGGGAACGTTCAGTTCACCCCTCCACTTT.

This clone has a handful of counts. The V and J genes are TRBV29-1 and TRBJ2-2, with D maybe TRBD1 (6 bases). The CDR3 is 13 amino acids. Deletions cut 6 bases from V and 6 bases from J, with 14 bases between. Germline V lookup: CDR1 SQVTM, CDR2 ANQGSEA. DNA of the CDR3: TGCAGCGTCTTAACAGGGTTTCCCGGGGAGCTGTTTTTT. Its protein product is CSVLTGFPGELFF.

The V call is TRBV5-5, the J call TRBJ1-5, with D perhaps matching TRBD1 (5 bases). V lost 1 base, J lost 3 bases, and 11 bases lay in between. The germline V gene encodes CDR1 SGHKS and CDR2 YYEKEE (reference sequence). The CDR3 contains 15 residues. Here the CDR3 DNA reads TGTGCCAGCAGCTTGTTCGGGGGACCCAATCAGCCCCAGCATTTT. It yields the protein CASSLFGGPNQPQHF.

This rearrangement joins TRBV7-2 to TRBJ2-5; 10 nucleotides align to TRBD2. J lost 0 bases, V lost 4 bases, and 11 bases had no gene match. This CDR3 has 18 residues. Germline lookup yields CDR1 SGHTA and CDR2 FQGNSA. CDR3 DNA sequence: TGTGCCAGCAGCTCGGATTTTAGCGGGGGGCCGTACCAAGAGACCCAGTACTTC. As protein: CASSSDFSGGPYQETQYF.

V is TRBV5-4 and J is TRBJ2-4; D is perhaps TRBD2 (5 bases). V lost 0 bases and J 2 bases, leaving 15 bases between the germline ends. The CDR3 has 17 amino acids. Germline values: CDR1 SGHNT, CDR2 YYREEE (reference sequence). CDR3 in DNA: TGTGCCAGCAGCTTGGAGGTGGGCCGAGGGTCCAAAAACATTCAGTACTTC. This translates into CASSLEVGRGSKNIQYF.

The chain carries TRBV5-6 and TRBJ2-7; D uncertain. Trimming pared 0 bases from V and 0 bases from J, leaving 13 bases between. Germline values: CDR1 SGHDT, CDR2 YYEEEE. The CDR3 covers 16 residues. The CDR3, as DNA: TGTGCCAGCAGCTTGGCCCCTCGACACCTCTCCTACGAGCAGTACTTC. Translated, it gives CASSLAPRHLSYEQYF.